One sample yielded the 13 T cell receptor beta chains listed below, sequenced in a study of T cell responses to AZD1222 COVID-19 vaccine. TCRdb's table, derived via immunoSEQ multiplex PCR, lists solely in-frame clones and lacks some. The sample records approximately 43,000 clones, about 87% being singletons. The sequences come from peripheral blood, collected 28 days after the second AZD1222 dose. The receptors were sampled from an adult who received the AZD1222 COVID-19 vaccine.

The V and J genes are TRBV29-1 and TRBJ1-5; 9 nucleotides agree with TRBD1. Germline assignment: CDR1 SQVTM and CDR2 ANQGSEA. Trimming removed 6 bases from V and 7 bases from J; junction bases left unmatched: 10. The CDR3 covers 14 residues. CDR3 coding DNA: TGCAGCGTGGGGGGACAGGGAGTGGGCCAGCCCCAGCATTTT. It is translated as CSVGGQGVGQPQHF.

The rearrangement joins TRBV5-1 to TRBJ2-7, with 7 bases that match TRBD1. This CDR3 contains 15 residues. Trimming at V came to 4 bases and at J to 8 bases, leaving 15 bases not matched to a gene. Per the germline V gene, CDR1 is SGHRS and CDR2 is YFSETQ. CDR3 residues: CASSPVLRQGEKQYF. The DNA for the CDR3 is TGCGCCAGCAGCCCCGTCCTTCGACAGGGTGAGAAGCAGTACTTC.

In nucleotides, the CDR3 is TGTGCCAGTACCATCGGGACAGGTAACACCGGGGAGCTGTTTTTT. This sequence encodes CASTIGTGNTGELFF. V is TRBV19 and J is TRBJ2-2, with 8 bases identical to TRBD1. Germline loops: CDR1 LNHDA, CDR2 SQIVND (reference sequence). The CDR3 extends over 15 amino acids. After removal of 7 bases from V and 2 bases from J, the junction contained 6 bases not matched to a gene.

This chain connects TRBV5-4 to TRBJ2-1; D gene ambiguous. Germline CDR1 SGHNT, CDR2 YYREEE (reference sequence). The CDR3 loop spans 13 amino acids. V was shortened by 0 bases and J by 6 bases, with 7 bases between the two germline ends. Written as DNA, the CDR3 is TGTGCCAGCAGCTTGGAAGACTTCAATGAGCAGTTCTTC. It encodes CASSLEDFNEQFF.

This chain uses TRBV19 with TRBJ1-2; maybe TRBD1 (5 bases). The CDR3 has 13 residues. V was shortened by 4 bases and J by 7 bases, with 13 bases between the two germline ends. CDR1 LNHDA and CDR2 SQIVND come from the germline V gene (reference sequence). CDR3 residues: CASSTRQFLGYTF. The CDR3 DNA sequence: TGTGCCAGTAGTACCCGACAGTTTCTTGGCTACACCTTC. Full variable domain (outside the CDR3, taken from reference TRBV19 and TRBJ1-2): DGGITQSPKYLFRKEGQNVTLSCEQNLNHDAMYWYRQDPGQGLRLIYYSQIVNDFQKGDIAEGYSVSREKKESFPLTVTSAQKNPTAFYLCASSTRQFLGYTFGSGTRLTVV.

The rearrangement uses TRBV19 and TRBJ1-2; 10 bases align to TRBD1. CDR3 length: 15 residues. From germline, CDR1 is LNHDA and CDR2 SQIVND (reference sequence). Trimming at V came to 5 bases and at J to 3 bases, leaving 6 bases not matched to a gene. CDR3 sequence (DNA): TGTGCCAGTAGTCCGAGGGACAGGGGCGACTATGGCTACACCTTC. This gives the protein CASSPRDRGDYGYTF.

The V call is TRBV29-1, the J call TRBJ2-7; possibly TRBD1 for D (6 bases). Trimming stripped 3 bases from V and 3 bases from J, with 12 bases between. The CDR3 is 13 residues long. The germline gives CDR1 SQVTM, CDR2 ANQGSEA. DNA for the CDR3: TGCAGCGTTGATTCAGAGACAGGCTACGAGCAGTACTTC. The encoded protein is CSVDSETGYEQYF.

The rearrangement links TRBV10-3 to TRBJ1-1; 9 positions agree with TRBD1. The CDR3 has 13 amino acids. The junction had 6 bases not matched to a gene; V was cut back by 8 bases and J by 5 bases. Germline-derived CDR1 and CDR2 are ENHRY and SYGVKD. DNA for the CDR3: TGTGCCATCCTCCGGGACAGGGAAACTGAAGCTTTCTTT. Its protein product is CAILRDRETEAFF.

The chain is built from TRBV6-1 and TRBJ1-3; tentative D call: TRBD1 (5 bases). This CDR3 is built from 15 residues. Germline loops: CDR1 MNHNS, CDR2 SASEGT. Trimming pared 2 bases from V and 4 bases from J, leaving 12 bases between. The CDR3 is CASSELPGLGNTIYF. CDR3 coding DNA: TGTGCCAGCAGTGAACTTCCAGGGTTGGGAAACACCATATATTTT.

The chain is built from TRBV18 and TRBJ2-1; either TRBD1 or TRBD2 may fit D (6 bases each). Germline loops: CDR1 KGHSH, CDR2 LQKENI. Trimming pared 0 bases from V and 6 bases from J, leaving 15 bases between. The CDR3 consists of 16 residues. CDR3 region: CASSPPTGGALNEQFF. The CDR3 coding sequence is TGTGCCAGCTCACCACCGACAGGAGGGGCGCTCAATGAGCAGTTCTTC.

This chain's CDR3 is CSASIGPSNYGYTF. CDR3 in DNA: TGCAGTGCTAGTATCGGGCCGAGTAACTATGGCTACACCTTC. The chain is built from TRBV20-1 and TRBJ1-2, with unresolved D. Germline V lookup: CDR1 DFQATT, CDR2 SNEGSKA (reference sequence). Trimming took 3 bases from V and 1 from J, leaving 12 bases between them. The CDR3 runs to 14 residues.

The genes are TRBV6-6 and TRBJ1-4; 9 bases are a match to TRBD1. The CDR3 loop spans 15 amino acids. CDR1 is MNHNY and CDR2 is SVGAGI in the germline V gene (reference sequence). After removal of 6 bases from V and 4 bases from J, the junction contained 6 bases not matched to a gene. CDR3 coding DNA: TGTGCCAGCAGCCTGCGACAGGGGGGTAATGAAAAACTGTTTTTT. This sequence encodes CASSLRQGGNEKLFF.

V is TRBV5-1 and J is TRBJ2-5; 9 nucleotides align to TRBD2. The CDR3 totals 16 residues. V shed 0 bases and J 5 bases; nucleotides not matched to a gene: 8. Germline CDR1 and CDR2: SGHRS and YFSETQ. The CDR3 sequence: CASSLAGGRAGETQYF. CDR3 in DNA: TGCGCCAGCAGCTTGGCTGGCGGGAGGGCTGGGGAGACCCAGTACTTC.